The present T cell receptor beta chain was sequenced within a study of post-analysis software for immune sequencing data. About the study: Included courses were relapsing-remitting and secondary progressive multiple sclerosis; progressive-relapsing multiple sclerosis was also included.

This clonotype was found a few times. The antigen remains unidentified. Whole-study results and caveats: Higher frequency in patients than in controls was seen for about 5 TRBV segments, with TRBV5-6, TRBV5-1 and TRBV20-1 among them.

Germline loops: CDR1 MNHNY, CDR2 SVGAGI (reference sequence). The CDR3 is made up of 16 amino acids. Unique molecular identifiers had been added to the TCR beta cDNA libraries. TCRdb fed the PCR reads into MiXCR, producing one record per CDR3 protein. Here the sample spans about 430,000 distinct CDR3 sequences, approximately 42% being singletons. The source material was blood. The sequence was collected from a girl aged 2 to 9 with multiple sclerosis. This rearrangement joins TRBV6-6 to TRBJ2-7, with no clear D. Gene TRBJ2-5 matches the end of the DNA better, so the J call may be wrong. The CDR3 spells CASSYSMGSDLGTQYF. The CDR3 DNA reads as TGTGCCAGCAGTTACTCGATGGGTTCAGATCTGGGGACCCAGTACTTC.